The next 4 T cell receptor beta chains were all read from a single sample in a study of T cells in women clearing cervical HPV infection. This table comes from immunoSEQ multiplex PCR, and its TCRdb copy is limited to in-frame clones, with some not included. Its listing shows tens of thousands of clones. Specimen: blood buffy coat. The receptors derive from a woman between 18 and 75 years old with a cervical HPV16 infection that either progressed to CIN3+ or cleared (not recorded which).

Notes on this clone: From the germline J gene comes the end of the CDR3, since the read stops 3 residues before it. This rearrangement joins TRBV2 to TRBJ2-1; maybe TRBD2 (7 bases). There are 14 residues in the CDR3. Trimming cost V 11 bases and J 5 bases, with 19 bases left between them. CDR1 and CDR2 (germline): SNHLY, FYNNEI. The CDR3 is CAGDGGGGNNEQFF. The DNA read from the CDR3 is TGTGCCGGGGATGGGGGGGGCGGGAACAATGAG.

A remark on this clone: The CDR3 end is not reached by the read, which stops 3 residues before it; the germline J gene fills it in. The chain has TRBV19 and TRBJ1-2, with a tentative D call TRBD1 (5 bases). This CDR3 region has 13 residues. Germline CDR1 is LNHDA and CDR2 is SQIVND (reference sequence). V was pared by 5 bases and J by 3 bases, with 10 bases between. The CDR3: CASSAQGYYGYTF. CDR3 bases read: TGTGCCAGTAGTGCGCAGGGTTACTATGGC.

Of note for this clone: The read finishes 3 residues shy of the CDR3 end, and the germline J gene is used to complete it. The chain uses TRBV18 and TRBJ2-7, with 7 bases matching TRBD1. Germline V CDR1 and CDR2: KGHSH, LQKENI. This CDR3 region has 14 residues. Trimming took 5 bases from V and 3 from J; bases not matched to a gene: 7. CDR3 sequence: CASSAQGQVYEQYF. Incomplete CDR3 DNA: TGTGCCAGCTCAGCGCAAGGACAGGTCTACGAG.

To note about this clone: Coverage ceases 3 residues before the CDR3 finishes, and the germline J gene fills in the end. The chain joins TRBV5-1 to TRBJ1-4; no clear D gene. V dropped 0 bases and J dropped 6 bases, with 6 bases sitting between them. The length of the CDR3 is 13 residues. Germline V CDR1 and CDR2: SGHRS, YFSETQ. The CDR3 loop reads CASSLVGDEKLFF. The sequenced part of the CDR3 DNA is TGCGCCAGCAGCTTGGTCGGGGATGAAAAA.